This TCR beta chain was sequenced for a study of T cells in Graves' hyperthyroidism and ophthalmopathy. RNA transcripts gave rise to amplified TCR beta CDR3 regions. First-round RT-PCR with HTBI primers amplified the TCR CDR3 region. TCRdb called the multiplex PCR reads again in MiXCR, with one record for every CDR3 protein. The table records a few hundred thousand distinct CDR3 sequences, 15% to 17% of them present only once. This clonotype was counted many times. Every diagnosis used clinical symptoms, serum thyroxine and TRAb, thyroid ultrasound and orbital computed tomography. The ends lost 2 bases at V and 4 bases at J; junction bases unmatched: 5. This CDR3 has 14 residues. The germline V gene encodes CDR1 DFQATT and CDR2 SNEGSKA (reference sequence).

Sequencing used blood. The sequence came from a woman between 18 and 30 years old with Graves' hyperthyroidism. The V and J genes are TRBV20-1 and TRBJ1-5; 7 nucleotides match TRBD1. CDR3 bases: TGCAGTGCTAGACAGACAGGGCTAAATCAGCCCCAGCATTTT. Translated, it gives CSARQTGLNQPQHF.